The rows below give T cell receptor beta chains drawn from one sample of a study of response to subunit inactivated influenza vaccine. TCRdb called the RT-PCR reads again in MiXCR, with one record for every CDR3 protein. Of hundreds of thousands of distinct CDR3 sequences in the sample, 11% were seen once. These same records also appear under a second study, on T cells expressing NK-cell markers.

The material sequenced was PBMCs from blood, taken on the day of vaccination. All receptors derive from a man aged 45-65 years who received an inactivated influenza vaccine. The CDR3 runs from the conserved cysteine through the conserved F or W.

j_call: TRBJ2-2; v_call: TRBV15; cdr3_aa: CATSREPQPTTGELFF
j_call: TRBJ1-5; v_call: TRBV28; cdr3_aa: CASRTQSSNQPQHF
j_call: TRBJ2-1; v_call: TRBV7-2; cdr3_aa: CASVYQQGSHNEQFF
j_call: TRBJ2-7; v_call: TRBV7-9; cdr3_aa: CASSLALGNSYEQYF
j_call: TRBJ2-3; v_call: TRBV12-3/TRBV12-4; cdr3_aa: CASSPVTSFGTDTQYF
j_call: TRBJ1-5; v_call: TRBV20-1; cdr3_aa: CSASEVSNQPQHF
j_call: TRBJ2-1; v_call: TRBV28; cdr3_aa: CASSTFRWVAGAGNEQFF
j_call: TRBJ2-2; v_call: TRBV5-1; cdr3_aa: CASSRIGTGELFF
j_call: TRBJ2-7; v_call: TRBV12-3/TRBV12-4; cdr3_aa: CASSLGPLGEQYF
j_call: TRBJ2-1; v_call: TRBV5-1; cdr3_aa: CASSLVGSESSYNEQFF
j_call: TRBJ2-6; v_call: TRBV5-1; cdr3_aa: CASSLEWGRANVLTF
j_call: TRBJ2-7; v_call: TRBV5-1; cdr3_aa: CASRPVGLSTYEQYF
j_call: TRBJ2-1; v_call: TRBV11-2; cdr3_aa: CASSPLMTGPSGYNEQFF
j_call: TRBJ1-1; v_call: TRBV12-3/TRBV12-4; cdr3_aa: CASSTYRDRNTEAFF
j_call: TRBJ2-1; v_call: TRBV24-1; cdr3_aa: CATSDRVSSGRGGPYNEQFF
j_call: TRBJ1-2; v_call: TRBV18; cdr3_aa: CASSQGDNYGYTF
j_call: TRBJ2-3; v_call: TRBV7-3; cdr3_aa: CASSPGVFGTDTQYF
j_call: TRBJ2-3; v_call: TRBV12-3/TRBV12-4; cdr3_aa: CASSLAGGNTQYF
j_call: TRBJ2-1; v_call: TRBV6-2/TRBV6-3; cdr3_aa: CASSPTAYEQFF
j_call: TRBJ1-2; v_call: TRBV3-1; cdr3_aa: CASSQVPYGYTF
j_call: TRBJ2-7; v_call: TRBV7-2; cdr3_aa: CASSSAGLRSYEQYF
j_call: TRBJ1-2; v_call: TRBV7-9; cdr3_aa: CATGTDRGYGYTF
j_call: TRBJ1-5; v_call: TRBV5-1; cdr3_aa: CASSLEGQSNQPQHF
j_call: TRBJ2-7; v_call: TRBV6-5; cdr3_aa: CASSYARGYEQYF
j_call: TRBJ2-2; v_call: TRBV12-3/TRBV12-4; cdr3_aa: CASSLVGRGTGELFF
j_call: TRBJ2-3; v_call: TRBV29-1; cdr3_aa: CSVEGLAGGTDTQYF
j_call: TRBJ2-7; v_call: TRBV29-1; cdr3_aa: CSVVRDYEQYF
j_call: TRBJ1-2; v_call: TRBV6-2/TRBV6-3; cdr3_aa: CASSLEVQRSNYGYTF
j_call: TRBJ2-5; v_call: TRBV6-6; cdr3_aa: CASSYAGETQYF
j_call: TRBJ1-1; v_call: TRBV6-1; cdr3_aa: CASSSRQGGAFF
j_call: TRBJ1-1; v_call: TRBV20-1; cdr3_aa: CSARDQQRTEADLGYTEAFF
j_call: TRBJ2-3; v_call: TRBV12-3/TRBV12-4; cdr3_aa: CASSPGAPTDTQYF
j_call: TRBJ2-1; v_call: TRBV5-5; cdr3_aa: CASSPRREQFF
j_call: TRBJ2-2; v_call: TRBV2; cdr3_aa: CASKGLAAAGELFF
j_call: TRBJ1-2; v_call: TRBV20-1; cdr3_aa: CSALRDRVRGYTF
j_call: TRBJ2-1; v_call: TRBV19; cdr3_aa: CASTGLGAANEQFF
j_call: TRBJ1-5; v_call: TRBV4-1; cdr3_aa: CASSQGGQGIQPQHF
j_call: TRBJ2-7; v_call: TRBV5-6; cdr3_aa: CASSWTGGPYEQYF
j_call: TRBJ2-4; v_call: TRBV9; cdr3_aa: CASSVGGEAKNIQYF
j_call: TRBJ2-2; v_call: TRBV4-2; cdr3_aa: CASSLGQGMVSGELFF
j_call: TRBJ2-3; v_call: TRBV5-4; cdr3_aa: CASSWRDRVATAGTDTQYF
j_call: TRBJ2-7; v_call: TRBV3-1; cdr3_aa: CASSQVSSGIGEQYF
j_call: TRBJ2-7; v_call: TRBV19; cdr3_aa: CASSIRGEQYF
j_call: TRBJ2-3; v_call: TRBV7-9; cdr3_aa: CASSPRQGMDTQYF
j_call: TRBJ2-5; v_call: TRBV29-1; cdr3_aa: CSVRDRSWETQYF
j_call: TRBJ2-5; v_call: TRBV12-3/TRBV12-4; cdr3_aa: CASSSFSGAETQYF
j_call: TRBJ1-5; v_call: TRBV28; cdr3_aa: CASSQDRGNQPQHF
j_call: TRBJ2-1; v_call: TRBV3-1; cdr3_aa: CAFSFGTSGFLSSYNEQFF
j_call: TRBJ2-2; v_call: TRBV4-3; cdr3_aa: CASSQEALAANTGELFF
j_call: TRBJ2-3; v_call: TRBV28; cdr3_aa: CASSLDRGPDTQYF
j_call: TRBJ1-1; v_call: TRBV18; cdr3_aa: CASSPLPGEGILKNTEAFF
j_call: TRBJ2-3; v_call: TRBV15; cdr3_aa: CATSRDIADTQYF
j_call: TRBJ2-1; v_call: TRBV5-6; cdr3_aa: CASSLANNEQFF
j_call: TRBJ2-1; v_call: TRBV20-1; cdr3_aa: CSPRELAVNEQFF
j_call: TRBJ2-4; v_call: TRBV12-3/TRBV12-4; cdr3_aa: CASSSGGGPNLVGNIQYF